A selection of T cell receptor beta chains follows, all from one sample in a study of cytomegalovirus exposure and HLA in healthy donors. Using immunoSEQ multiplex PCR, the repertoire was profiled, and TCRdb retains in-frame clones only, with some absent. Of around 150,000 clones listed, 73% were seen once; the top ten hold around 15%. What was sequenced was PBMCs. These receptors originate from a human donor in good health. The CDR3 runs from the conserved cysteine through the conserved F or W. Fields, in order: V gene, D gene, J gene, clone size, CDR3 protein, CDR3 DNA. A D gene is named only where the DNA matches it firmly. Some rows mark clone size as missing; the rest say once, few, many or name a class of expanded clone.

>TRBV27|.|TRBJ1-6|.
CASSPRDGNNSPLHF
TGTGCCAGCAGTCCGCGGGACGGAAATAATTCACCCCTCCACTTT
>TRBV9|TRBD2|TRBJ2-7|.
CASSVGGGTYEQYF
TGTGCCAGCAGCGTAGGCGGGGGGACCTACGAGCAGTACTTC
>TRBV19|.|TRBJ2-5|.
CASSNRGLETQYF
TGTGCCAGTAGTAATCGGGGTTTGGAGACCCAGTACTTC
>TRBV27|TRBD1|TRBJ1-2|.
CASSFEGAGGYTF
TGTGCCAGCAGTTTCGAGGGGGCGGGCGGCTACACCTTC
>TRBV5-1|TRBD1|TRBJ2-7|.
CASSQRTGFYAEQYF
TGCGCCAGCAGCCAAAGGACAGGTTTTTACGCCGAGCAGTACTTC
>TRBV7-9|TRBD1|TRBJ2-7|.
CASSPQGAPYEQYF
TGTGCCAGCAGCCCACAGGGGGCTCCCTACGAGCAGTACTTC
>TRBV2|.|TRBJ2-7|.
CASSEAQGSFEQYF
TGTGCCAGCAGTGAAGCTCAGGGTTCTTTCGAGCAGTACTTC
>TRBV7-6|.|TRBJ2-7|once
CASSAGRTTHYEQYF
TGTGCCAGCAGCGCGGGCAGGACTACCCATTACGAGCAGTACTTC
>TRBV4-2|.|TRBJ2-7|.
CASSLGRGFYEQYF
TGTGCCAGCAGCCTGGGGAGAGGCTTCTACGAGCAGTACTTC
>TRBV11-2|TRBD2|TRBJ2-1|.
CASSPGTSSYNEQFF
TGTGCCAGCAGCCCGGGGACTAGCTCCTACAATGAGCAGTTCTTC
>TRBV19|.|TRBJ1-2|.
CASKVVKGVIGYGYTF
TGTGCCAGTAAGGTCGTCAAGGGGGTTATTGGCTATGGCTACACCTTC
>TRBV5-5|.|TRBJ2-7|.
CASSLSVGAYEQYF
TGTGCCAGCAGCTTGTCGGTAGGGGCCTACGAGCAGTACTTC
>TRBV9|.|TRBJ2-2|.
CASSAGLNTGELFF
TGTGCCAGCAGCGCAGGACTAAACACCGGGGAGCTGTTTTTT
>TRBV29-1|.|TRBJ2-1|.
CSVEDSYNEQFF
TGCAGCGTTGAGGACAGCTACAATGAGCAGTTCTTC
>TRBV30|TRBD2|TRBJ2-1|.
CAWGGTSGRAIDNEQFF
TGTGCCTGGGGGGGGACTAGCGGGAGGGCTATCGACAATGAGCAGTTCTTC
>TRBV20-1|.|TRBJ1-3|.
CSALRGNTIYF
TGCAGTGCACTACGGGGAAACACCATATATTTT